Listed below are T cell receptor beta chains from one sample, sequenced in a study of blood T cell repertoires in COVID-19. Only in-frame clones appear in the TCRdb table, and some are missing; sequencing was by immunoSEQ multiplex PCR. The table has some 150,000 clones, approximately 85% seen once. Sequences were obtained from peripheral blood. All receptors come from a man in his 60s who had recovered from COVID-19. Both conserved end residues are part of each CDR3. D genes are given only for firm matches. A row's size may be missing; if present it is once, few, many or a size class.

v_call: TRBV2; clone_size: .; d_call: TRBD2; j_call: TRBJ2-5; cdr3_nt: TGTGCCAGCAATCGGGGGGGGCTTTCAGAGACCCAGTACTTC; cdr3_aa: CASNRGGLSETQYF
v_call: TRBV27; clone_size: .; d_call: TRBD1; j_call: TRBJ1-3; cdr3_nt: TGTGCCAGCAGTCCGCACAGGGGCTCTGGAAACACCATATATTTT; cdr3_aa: CASSPHRGSGNTIYF
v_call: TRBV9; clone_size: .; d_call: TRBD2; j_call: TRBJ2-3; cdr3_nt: TGTGCCAGCAGCGTATGGGCTAGCGGGCTCACAGATACGCAGTATTTT; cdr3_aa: CASSVWASGLTDTQYF
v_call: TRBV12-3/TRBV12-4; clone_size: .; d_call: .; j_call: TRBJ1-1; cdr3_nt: TGTGCCAGCAGACCAAGGAGGACTGAAGCTTTCTTT; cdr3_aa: CASRPRRTEAFF
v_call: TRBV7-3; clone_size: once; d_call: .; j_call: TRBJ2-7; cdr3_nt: TGTGCCAGCAGCGAAGGGGGGGCGCGGGCCTACGAGCAGTACTTC; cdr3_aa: CASSEGGARAYEQYF
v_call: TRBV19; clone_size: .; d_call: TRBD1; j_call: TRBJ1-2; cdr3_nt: TGTGCCAGTAGTGTGGGACAGGGGGCCTATGGCTACACCTTC; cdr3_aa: CASSVGQGAYGYTF
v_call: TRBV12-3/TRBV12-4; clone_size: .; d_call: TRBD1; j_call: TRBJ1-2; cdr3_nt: TGTGCCAGCAAGACAGGGGGAGGCTATGGCTACACCTTC; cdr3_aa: CASKTGGGYGYTF
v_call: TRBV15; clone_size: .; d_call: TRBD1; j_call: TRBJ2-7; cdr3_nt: TGTGCCACCAGCCTTCGGACAGGGAACTACGAGCAGTACTTC; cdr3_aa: CATSLRTGNYEQYF
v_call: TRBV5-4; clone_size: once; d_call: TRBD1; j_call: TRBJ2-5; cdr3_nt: TGTGCCAGCAGCTTACAGGGGAGAGAGACCCAGTACTTC; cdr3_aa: CASSLQGRETQYF
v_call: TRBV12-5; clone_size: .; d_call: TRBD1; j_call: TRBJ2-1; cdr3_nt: TGTGCTAGTGGTTTCCTGGGGACAGCGGACTACAATGAGCAGTTCTTC; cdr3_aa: CASGFLGTADYNEQFF
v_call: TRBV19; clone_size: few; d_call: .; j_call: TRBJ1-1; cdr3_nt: TGTGCCAGTAGTATGAGAACTGAAGCTTTCTTT; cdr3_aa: CASSMRTEAFF
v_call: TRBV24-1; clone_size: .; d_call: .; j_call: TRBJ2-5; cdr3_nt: TGTGCCACCTCCTCTTCCACCGCTGGGTGGGCACAAGAGACCCAGTACTTC; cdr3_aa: CATSSSTAGWAQETQYF
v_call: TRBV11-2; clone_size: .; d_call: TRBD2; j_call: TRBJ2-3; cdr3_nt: TGTGCCAGCAGCTCACGGGGGGACGGCACAGATACGCAGTATTTT; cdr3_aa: CASSSRGDGTDTQYF
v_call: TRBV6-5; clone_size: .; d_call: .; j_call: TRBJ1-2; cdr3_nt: TGTGCCAGCAGTTACGAGAGACACGATGGCTACACCTTC; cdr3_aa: CASSYERHDGYTF
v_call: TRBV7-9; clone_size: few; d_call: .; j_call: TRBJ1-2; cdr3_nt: TGTGCCAGCACCAAACCGGGAGGGGGCTATGGCTACACCTTC; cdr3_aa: CASTKPGGGYGYTF